A single T cell receptor (beta chain) is shown here with its context. The sample is drawn from a study of blood T cell repertoires in COVID-19. Across the whole study: Sites in the United States, Italy and Spain provided acute and convalescent COVID-19 samples. Sources were T cells, B-cell-depleted T cells, or PBMCs; the material itself was cDNA or gDNA.

Original analysis: From reference gene primer amplification, estimates of nucleated cell counts were derived. Using immunoSEQ multiplex PCR, the repertoire was profiled, and TCRdb retains in-frame clones only, with some absent. V and J calls and clone size are given by that table; D and trimming were obtained from the DNA. This sample carries about 120,000 clones, around 90% of them seen once, and the ten largest clones take less than 4%. The specimen was peripheral blood. This receptor was taken from a woman in her 50s with acute or convalescent COVID-19.

Here the CDR3 reads CSGGPQGRTEAFF. The CDR3 DNA is TGCAGCGGGGGACCTCAGGGGCGGACTGAAGCTTTCTTT. This chain joins TRBV29-1 and TRBJ1-1; tentatively, D is TRBD1 (6 bases). V lost 7 bases to trimming and J lost 5 bases, with 17 bases between them. The CDR3 totals 13 residues. Germline loops: CDR1 SQVTM, CDR2 ANQGSEA.